Below are 11 T cell receptor beta chains sequenced from a single sample in a study of blood T cell repertoires in COVID-19. The table came from immunoSEQ multiplex PCR; TCRdb's copy has only in-frame clones and leaves some out. The sample lists some 250,000 clones, 75% to 90% occurring once. Sequenced material: peripheral blood. These receptors were obtained from a man aged 30 to 45 with active or convalescent COVID-19.

The chain is built from TRBV4-3 and TRBJ1-2; possible D gene TRBD1, 5 bases. The V end lost 3 bases, the J end lost 2 bases, and 13 bases lay between the germline ends. Germline assignment: CDR1 LGHNA and CDR2 YSLEER. This CDR3 has 15 amino acids. DNA for the CDR3: TGCGCCAGCAGCCAGTCAGGGCTTCTCAACTATGGCTACACCTTC. Translation: CASSQSGLLNYGYTF.

The chain joins TRBV5-1 to TRBJ1-4; 8 bases agree with TRBD1. From germline, CDR1 is SGHRS and CDR2 YFSETQ. V lost 2 bases and J lost 5; bases outside the gene matches: 5. There are 15 residues in the CDR3. The CDR3 bases are TGCGCCAGCAGCTTCGGTCGACAGGGGAATGAAAAACTGTTTTTT. Protein: CASSFGRQGNEKLFF.

In its sample, this clone is medium-sized (0.01 to 0.1%). The rearrangement uses TRBV6-4 and TRBJ2-3; no clear D gene. From germline, CDR1 is MRHNA and CDR2 SNTAGT. The CDR3 is 15 amino acids. V was pared by 6 bases and J by 1 base, with 14 bases between. The CDR3 region has the DNA TGTGCCAGCAGGGAGTCGGTGATGGGCACAGATACGCAGTATTTT. Translating gives CASRESVMGTDTQYF.

The CDR3 spells CASTAVLTYEQYF. DNA of the CDR3: TGTGCCAGCACCGCGGTCCTAACCTACGAGCAGTACTTC. This chain joins TRBV6-6 and TRBJ2-7, with D hard to call. Per the germline V gene, CDR1 is MNHNY and CDR2 is SVGAGI (reference sequence). This CDR3 is 13 amino acids long. Trimming removed 7 bases at V and 2 bases at J, with 12 bases between.

This chain uses TRBV2 with TRBJ2-1, with a tentative D call TRBD2 (5 bases). CDR1 is SNHLY and CDR2 is FYNNEI in the germline V gene. The length of the CDR3 is 17 residues. Trimming took off 6 bases at V and 4 bases at J, with 22 bases between the two ends. Here the CDR3 reads CASSGEDWGTIYNEQFF. CDR3 nucleotides: TGTGCCAGCAGCGGGGAAGATTGGGGTACAATTTACAATGAGCAGTTCTTC.

The chain joins TRBV27 to TRBJ2-3, with D possibly being TRBD1 (6 bases). Looked up from germline, CDR1 is MNHEY and CDR2 is SMNVEV (reference sequence). V was pared by 8 bases and J by 5 bases, with 11 bases between. The length of the CDR3 is 12 residues. The CDR3 bases are TGTGCCAGCGCAACAGGGATAGATACGCAGTATTTT. Translation: CASATGIDTQYF.

The chain has TRBV29-1 and TRBJ1-1, with D hard to call. The germline V and J ends were trimmed by 0 bases and 8 bases, with 16 bases remaining between them. Germline V gives CDR1 SQVTM, CDR2 ANQGSEA. The length of the CDR3 is 14 residues. CDR3 nucleotides: TGCAGCGTTGAAGAAGATGAGGGTCCCCGGGAAGCTTTCTTT. Translated: CSVEEDEGPREAFF.

This rearrangement joins TRBV11-3 to TRBJ2-1, with 9 positions matching TRBD2. Germline CDR1 and CDR2: SGHNT and YENEEA. The CDR3 spans 15 residues. V dropped 4 bases and J dropped 4; count of bases not matched to a gene: 5. CDR3 coding DNA: TGTGCCAGCAGCTCGTCTAGCGGGGATTACAATGAGCAGTTCTTC. Protein sequence: CASSSSSGDYNEQFF.

This clone showed up just a few times. The gene calls are TRBV9 and TRBJ1-4, with D maybe TRBD1 (6 bases). The CDR3 is 15 residues long. The ends were cut back, 4 bases at V and 7 bases at J, with 17 bases in the middle. Germline V gene data show CDR1 as SGDLS and CDR2 as YYNGEE. CDR3 protein: CASSTRGGGSEKLFF. As DNA, the CDR3 is TGTGCCAGCAGCACCCGGGGGGGCGGGAGTGAAAAACTGTTTTTT.

The CDR3 sequence is CASRPGNQPQHF. The CDR3 coding sequence is TGTGCCAGCAGGCCTGGCAATCAGCCCCAGCATTTT. V gene TRBV19 combines with J gene TRBJ1-5, with no clear D. CDR1 LNHDA and CDR2 SQIVND come from the germline V gene (reference sequence). V lost 9 bases to trimming and J lost 2 bases, with 8 bases between them. The CDR3 has 12 residues.

The chain employs TRBV6-5 and TRBJ2-7; 7 bases agree with TRBD2. Per the germline V gene, CDR1 is MNHEY and CDR2 is SVGAGI. The length of the CDR3 is 16 residues. The V gene end was trimmed by 0 bases and the J gene end by 0 bases; junction bases not matched to a gene: 5. The DNA for the CDR3 is TGTGCCAGCAGTTACTCGGTCGGGGGGATCTCCTACGAGCAGTACTTC. This translates into CASSYSVGGISYEQYF.